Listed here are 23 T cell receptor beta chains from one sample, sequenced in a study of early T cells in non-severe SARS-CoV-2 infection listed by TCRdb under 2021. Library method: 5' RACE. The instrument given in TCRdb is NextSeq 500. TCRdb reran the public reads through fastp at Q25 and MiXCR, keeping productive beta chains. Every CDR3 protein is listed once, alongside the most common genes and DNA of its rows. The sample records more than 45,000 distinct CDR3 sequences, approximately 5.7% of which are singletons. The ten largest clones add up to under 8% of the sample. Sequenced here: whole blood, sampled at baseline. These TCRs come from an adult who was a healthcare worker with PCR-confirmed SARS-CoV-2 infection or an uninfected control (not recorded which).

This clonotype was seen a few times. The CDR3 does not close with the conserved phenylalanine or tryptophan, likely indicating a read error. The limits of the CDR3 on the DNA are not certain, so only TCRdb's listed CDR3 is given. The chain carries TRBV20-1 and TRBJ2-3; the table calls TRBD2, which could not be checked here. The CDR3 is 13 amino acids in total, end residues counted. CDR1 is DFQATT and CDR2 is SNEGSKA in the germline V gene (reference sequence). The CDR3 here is CSARDGDYLMALP.

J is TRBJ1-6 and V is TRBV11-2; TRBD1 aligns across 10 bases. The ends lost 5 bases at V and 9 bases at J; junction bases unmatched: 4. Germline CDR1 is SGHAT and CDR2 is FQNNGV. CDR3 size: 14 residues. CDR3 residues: CASSKTGGGSPLHF. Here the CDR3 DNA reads TGTGCCAGCAGCAAGACAGGGGGCGGTTCACCCCTCCACTTT.

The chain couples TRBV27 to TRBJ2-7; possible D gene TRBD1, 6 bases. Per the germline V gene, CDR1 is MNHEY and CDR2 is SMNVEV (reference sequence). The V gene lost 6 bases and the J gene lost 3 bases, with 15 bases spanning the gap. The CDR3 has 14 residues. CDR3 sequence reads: CASRRVQGSYEQYF. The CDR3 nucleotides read TGTGCCAGCAGGAGAGTACAGGGAAGCTACGAGCAGTACTTC.

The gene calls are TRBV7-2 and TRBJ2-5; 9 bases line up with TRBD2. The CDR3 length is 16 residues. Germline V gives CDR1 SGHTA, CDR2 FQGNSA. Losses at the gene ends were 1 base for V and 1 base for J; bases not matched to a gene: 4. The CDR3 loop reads CASSLVGTSSQETQYF. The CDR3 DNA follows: TGTGCCAGCAGCTTAGTGGGGACTAGCTCCCAAGAGACCCAGTACTTC.

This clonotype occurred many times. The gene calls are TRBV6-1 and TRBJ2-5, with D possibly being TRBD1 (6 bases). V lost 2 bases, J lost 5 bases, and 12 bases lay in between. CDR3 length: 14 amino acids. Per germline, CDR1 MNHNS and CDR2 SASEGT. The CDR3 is CASSELTGTETQYF. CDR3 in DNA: TGTGCCAGCAGTGAACTGACAGGAACTGAGACCCAGTACTTC.

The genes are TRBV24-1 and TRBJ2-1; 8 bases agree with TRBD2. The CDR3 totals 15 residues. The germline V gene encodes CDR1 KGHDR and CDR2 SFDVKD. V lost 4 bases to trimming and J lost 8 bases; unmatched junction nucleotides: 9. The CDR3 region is CATSEPKTSADEQFF. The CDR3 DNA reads TGTGCCACCAGTGAGCCCAAGACTAGCGCGGATGAGCAGTTCTTC.

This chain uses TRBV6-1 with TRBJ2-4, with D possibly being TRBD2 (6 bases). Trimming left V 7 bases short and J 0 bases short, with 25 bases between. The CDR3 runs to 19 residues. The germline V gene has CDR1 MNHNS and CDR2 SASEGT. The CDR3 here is CASKTEAGQPLLAKNIQYF. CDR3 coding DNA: TGTGCCAGCAAAACCGAAGCGGGCCAACCACTCCTAGCCAAAAACATTCAGTACTTC.

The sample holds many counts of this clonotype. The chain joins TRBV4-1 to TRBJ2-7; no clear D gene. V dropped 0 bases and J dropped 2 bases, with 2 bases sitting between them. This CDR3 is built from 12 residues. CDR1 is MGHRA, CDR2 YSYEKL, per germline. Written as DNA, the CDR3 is TGCGCCAGCAGCCAAGATCCCTACGAGCAGTACTTC. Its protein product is CASSQDPYEQYF.

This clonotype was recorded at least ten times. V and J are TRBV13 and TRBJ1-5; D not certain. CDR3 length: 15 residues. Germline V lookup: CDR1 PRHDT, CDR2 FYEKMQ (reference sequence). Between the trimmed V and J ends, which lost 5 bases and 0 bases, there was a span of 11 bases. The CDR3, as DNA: TGTGCCAGCAGCCTCGGTCGGGATAGCAATCAGCCCCAGCATTTT. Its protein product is CASSLGRDSNQPQHF.

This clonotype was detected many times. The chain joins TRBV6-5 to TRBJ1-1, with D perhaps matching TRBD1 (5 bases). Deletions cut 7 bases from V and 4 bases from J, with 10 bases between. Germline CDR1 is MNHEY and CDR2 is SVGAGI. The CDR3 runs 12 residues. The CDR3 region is CASTRGGTEAFF. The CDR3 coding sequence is TGTGCCAGCACCCGGGGGGGCACTGAAGCTTTCTTT.

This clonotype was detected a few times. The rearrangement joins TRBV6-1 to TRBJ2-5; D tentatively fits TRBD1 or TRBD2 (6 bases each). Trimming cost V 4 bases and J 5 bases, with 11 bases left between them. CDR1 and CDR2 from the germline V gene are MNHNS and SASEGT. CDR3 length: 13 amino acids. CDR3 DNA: TGTGCCAGCAGTGGCAGGGGACTGGAGACCCAGTACTTC. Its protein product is CASSGRGLETQYF.

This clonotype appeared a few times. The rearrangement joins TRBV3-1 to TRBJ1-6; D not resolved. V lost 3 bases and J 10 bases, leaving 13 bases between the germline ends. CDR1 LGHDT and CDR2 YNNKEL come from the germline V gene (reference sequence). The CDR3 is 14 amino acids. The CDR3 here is CASSQAETGSPLHF. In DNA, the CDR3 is TGTGCCAGCAGCCAGGCGGAGACGGGGTCACCCCTCCACTTT. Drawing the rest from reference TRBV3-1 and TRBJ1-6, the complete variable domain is DTAVSQTPKYLVTQMGNDKSIKCEQNLGHDTMYWYKQDSKKFLKIMFSYNNKELIINETVPNRFSPKSPDKAHLNLHINSLELGDSAVYFCASSQAETGSPLHFGNGTRLTVT.

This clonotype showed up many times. As DNA, the CDR3 is TGTGCCAGCAGACCCACGACAAGGAACACTGAAGCTTTCTTT. Residues: CASRPTTRNTEAFF. The chain is built from TRBV12-3 or TRBV12-4 and TRBJ1-1, with D uncertain. V lost 6 bases to trimming and J lost 1 base, with 12 bases between them. This CDR3 is 14 amino acids long.

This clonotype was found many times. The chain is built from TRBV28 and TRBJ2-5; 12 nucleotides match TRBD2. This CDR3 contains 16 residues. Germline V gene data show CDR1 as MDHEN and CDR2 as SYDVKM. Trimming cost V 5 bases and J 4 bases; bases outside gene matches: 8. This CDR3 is CASSTPGLAGRETQYF. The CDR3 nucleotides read TGTGCCAGCAGTACTCCGGGACTAGCGGGTCGAGAGACCCAGTACTTC.

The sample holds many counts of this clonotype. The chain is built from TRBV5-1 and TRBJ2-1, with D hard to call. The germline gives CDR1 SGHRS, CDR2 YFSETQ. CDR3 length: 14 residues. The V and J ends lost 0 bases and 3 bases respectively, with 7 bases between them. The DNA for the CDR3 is TGCGCCAGCAGCTTGGATACTGGCTACAATGAGCAGTTCTTC. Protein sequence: CASSLDTGYNEQFF.

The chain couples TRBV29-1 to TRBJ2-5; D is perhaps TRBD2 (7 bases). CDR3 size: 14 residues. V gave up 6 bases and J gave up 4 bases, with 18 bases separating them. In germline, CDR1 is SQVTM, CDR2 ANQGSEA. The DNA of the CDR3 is TGCAGCGTCCCTCGGGGGGCGCAGGGAGAGACCCAGTACTTC. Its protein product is CSVPRGAQGETQYF.

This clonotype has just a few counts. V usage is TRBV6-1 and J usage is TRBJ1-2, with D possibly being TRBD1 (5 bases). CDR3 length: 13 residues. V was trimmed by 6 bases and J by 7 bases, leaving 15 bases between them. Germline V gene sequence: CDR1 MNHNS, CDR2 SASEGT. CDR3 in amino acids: CASRGGTELGYTF. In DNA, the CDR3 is TGTGCCAGCAGAGGCGGGACCGAACTTGGCTACACCTTC.

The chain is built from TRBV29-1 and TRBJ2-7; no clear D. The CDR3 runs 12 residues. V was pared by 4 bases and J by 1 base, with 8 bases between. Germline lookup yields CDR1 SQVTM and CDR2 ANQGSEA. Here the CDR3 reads CSVGVRSYEQYF. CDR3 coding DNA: TGCAGCGTTGGGGTCAGGTCCTACGAGCAGTACTTC.

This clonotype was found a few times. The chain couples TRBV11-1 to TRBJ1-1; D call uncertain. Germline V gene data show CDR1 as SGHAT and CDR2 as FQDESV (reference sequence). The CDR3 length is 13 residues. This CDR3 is CGNTVRGWTEAFF. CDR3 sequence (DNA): TGTGGCAACACCGTCCGGGGTTGGACTGAAGCTTTCTTT.

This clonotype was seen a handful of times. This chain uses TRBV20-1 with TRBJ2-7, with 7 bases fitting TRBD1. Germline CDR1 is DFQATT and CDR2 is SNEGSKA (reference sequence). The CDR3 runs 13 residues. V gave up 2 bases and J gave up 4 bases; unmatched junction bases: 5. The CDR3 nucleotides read TGCAGTGCTAGAAAACAGGGGCGGTACGAGCAGTACTTC. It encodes CSARKQGRYEQYF.

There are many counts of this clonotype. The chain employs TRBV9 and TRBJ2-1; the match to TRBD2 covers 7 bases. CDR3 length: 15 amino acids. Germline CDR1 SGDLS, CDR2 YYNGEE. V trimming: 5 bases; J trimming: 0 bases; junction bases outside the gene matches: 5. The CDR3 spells CASSEAGYSYNEQFF. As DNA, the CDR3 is TGTGCCAGCAGTGAAGCGGGGTACTCCTACAATGAGCAGTTCTTC.

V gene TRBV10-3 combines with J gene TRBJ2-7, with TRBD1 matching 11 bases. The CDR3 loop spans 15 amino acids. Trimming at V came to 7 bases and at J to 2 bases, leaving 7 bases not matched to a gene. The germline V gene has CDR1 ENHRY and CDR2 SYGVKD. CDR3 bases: TGTGCCATCACCGCGGGACAGGGGGGCCCCTACGAGCAGTACTTC. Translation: CAITAGQGGPYEQYF.

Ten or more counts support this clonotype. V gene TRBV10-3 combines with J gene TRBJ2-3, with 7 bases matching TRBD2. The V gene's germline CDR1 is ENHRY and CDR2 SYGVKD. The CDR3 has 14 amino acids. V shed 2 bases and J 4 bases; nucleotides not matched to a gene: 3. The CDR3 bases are TGTGCCATCAGTGAGACGACTAGCCCAGATACGCAGTATTTT. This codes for CAISETTSPDTQYF.